One T cell receptor beta chain is described in this entry. Its antigen is currently unknown. The sample belongs to a study of cytomegalovirus exposure and HLA in healthy donors. Study results and limitations: A few V segments could not be told apart, such as TRBV6-2 and TRBV6-3, and were left out. High sensitivity and specificity were reportedly achieved when the classifier diagnosed cytomegalovirus status. With later analysis, a missense DCLRE1C variant became linked to TCR beta V- and J-gene trimming. Later analysis indicated greater clonal expansion among HLA-associated TCR beta chains than among equally common other chains.

Germline loops: CDR1 KGHSH, CDR2 LQKENI. Trimming left V 1 base short and J 4 bases short, with 14 bases between. The CDR3 runs to 16 residues. In the PCR, 60 Vbeta and 13 Jbeta primers were used. Libraries were prepared by immunoSEQ multiplex PCR; TCRdb keeps only in-frame clonotypes and omits some of them. The sample includes 100,000 or so clones, approximately 72% of them seen just once. The genes are TRBV18 and TRBJ1-5; D remains unclear. Sequenced sample: PBMCs. The receptor comes from a man aged 25-40 years in good health and CMV-seropositive. The CDR3 loop is CASSPLGVQANQPQHF. The CDR3 region has the DNA TGTGCCAGCTCACCACTTGGTGTCCAGGCAAATCAGCCCCAGCATTTT.